The clone carrying this T cell receptor (beta chain) was recorded a few times. This CDR3 has 13 amino acids. V was shortened by 7 bases and J by 0 bases, with 9 bases between the two germline ends. Germline CDR1 SNHLY, CDR2 FYNNEI. The sample is drawn from a study of shared clonotypes between healthy human individuals. TCRdb keeps only in-frame clones here, not all; method: immunoSEQ multiplex PCR. The sample shows 2.3 million or so clones, over 90% of them seen only once. V usage is TRBV2 and J usage is TRBJ1-1; no reliable D call. The sample consisted of naive CD4+ T cells from PBMCs. The subset is: CD45RA+ positively selected. The TCR comes from a man in his late teens or twenties in good health. Some clones in this sample may be carry-over from other donors' samples. CDR3 sequence (DNA): TGTGCCAGCACCGACCAAATGAACACTGAAGCTTTCTTT. Protein sequence: CASTDQMNTEAFF.